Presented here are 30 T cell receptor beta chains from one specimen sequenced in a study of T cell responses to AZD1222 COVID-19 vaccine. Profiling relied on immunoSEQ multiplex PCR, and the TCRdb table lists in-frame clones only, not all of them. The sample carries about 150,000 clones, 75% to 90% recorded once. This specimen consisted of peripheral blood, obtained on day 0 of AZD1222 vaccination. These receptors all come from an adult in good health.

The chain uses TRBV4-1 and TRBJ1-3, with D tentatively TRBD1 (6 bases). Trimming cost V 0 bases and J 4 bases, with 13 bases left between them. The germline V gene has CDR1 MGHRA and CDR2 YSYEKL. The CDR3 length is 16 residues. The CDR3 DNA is TGCGCCAGCAGCCAAGATCAGGGGATCTCCGGAAACACCATATATTTT. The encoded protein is CASSQDQGISGNTIYF.

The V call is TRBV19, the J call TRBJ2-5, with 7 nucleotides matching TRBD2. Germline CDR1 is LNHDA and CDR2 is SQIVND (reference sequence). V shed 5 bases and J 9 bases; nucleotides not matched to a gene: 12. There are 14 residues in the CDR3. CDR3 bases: TGTGCCAGTAGTCCCGCTAGCGGCTCTGAGGCCCAGTACTTC. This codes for CASSPASGSEAQYF.

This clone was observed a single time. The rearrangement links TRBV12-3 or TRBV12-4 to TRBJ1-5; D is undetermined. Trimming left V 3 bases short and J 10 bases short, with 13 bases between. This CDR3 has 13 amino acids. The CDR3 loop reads CASSLRELRPQHF. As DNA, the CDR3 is TGTGCCAGCAGTTTGAGGGAGCTCCGACCCCAGCATTTT.

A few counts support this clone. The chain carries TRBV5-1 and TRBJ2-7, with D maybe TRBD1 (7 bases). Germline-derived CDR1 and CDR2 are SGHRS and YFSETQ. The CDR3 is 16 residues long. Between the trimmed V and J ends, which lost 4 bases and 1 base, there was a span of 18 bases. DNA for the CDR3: TGCGCCAGCAGCGGGGGGCAGGGACAGTCGTCCTACGAGCAGTACTTC. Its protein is CASSGGQGQSSYEQYF.

CDR3 in DNA: TGTGCCAGCAGGAGCCCTCGAATCCTGGTTATCGATCCCAATTCACCCCTCCACTTT. Translated: CASRSPRILVIDPNSPLHF. This chain uses TRBV7-9 with TRBJ1-6; D is uncertain. The CDR3 is made up of 19 amino acids. V dropped 6 bases and J dropped 7 bases, with 28 bases sitting between them. Per germline, CDR1 SEHNR and CDR2 FQNEAQ (reference sequence).

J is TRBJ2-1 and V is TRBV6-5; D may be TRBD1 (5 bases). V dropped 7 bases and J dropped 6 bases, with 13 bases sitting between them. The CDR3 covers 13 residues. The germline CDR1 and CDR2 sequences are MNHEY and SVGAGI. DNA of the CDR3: TGTGCCAGCACCCCTTCGACAGTCAATGAGCAGTTCTTC. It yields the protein CASTPSTVNEQFF.

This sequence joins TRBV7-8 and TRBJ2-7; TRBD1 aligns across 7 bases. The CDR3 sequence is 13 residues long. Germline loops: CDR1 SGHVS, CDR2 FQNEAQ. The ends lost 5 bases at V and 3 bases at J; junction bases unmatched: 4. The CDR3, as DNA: TGTGCCAGCAGCCTTGGGACAGTCTACGAGCAGTACTTC. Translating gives CASSLGTVYEQYF.

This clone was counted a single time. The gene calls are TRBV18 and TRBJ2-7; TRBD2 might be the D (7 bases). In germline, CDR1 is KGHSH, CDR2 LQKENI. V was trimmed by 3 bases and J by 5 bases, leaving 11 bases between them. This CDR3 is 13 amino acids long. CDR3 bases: TGTGCCAGCTCACCTCAGGGGAGGGACGAGCAGTACTTC. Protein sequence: CASSPQGRDEQYF.

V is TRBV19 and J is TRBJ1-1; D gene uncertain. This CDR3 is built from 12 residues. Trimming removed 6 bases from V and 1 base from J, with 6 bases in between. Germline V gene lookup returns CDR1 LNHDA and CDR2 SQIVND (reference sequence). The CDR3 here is CASSQANTEAFF. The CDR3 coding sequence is TGTGCCAGTAGCCAGGCGAACACTGAAGCTTTCTTT.

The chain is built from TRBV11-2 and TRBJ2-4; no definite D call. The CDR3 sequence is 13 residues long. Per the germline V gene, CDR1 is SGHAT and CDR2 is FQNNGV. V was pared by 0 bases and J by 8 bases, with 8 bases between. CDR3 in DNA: TGTGCCAGCAGCTTAGATCGGTACGACATTCAGTACTTC. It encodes CASSLDRYDIQYF.

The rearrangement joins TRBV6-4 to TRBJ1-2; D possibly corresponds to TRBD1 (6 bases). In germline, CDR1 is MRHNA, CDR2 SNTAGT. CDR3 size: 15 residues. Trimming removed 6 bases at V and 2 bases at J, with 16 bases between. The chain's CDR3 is CASSPGGPGNYGYTF. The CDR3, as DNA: TGTGCCAGCAGCCCTGGGGGGCCGGGGAACTATGGCTACACCTTC.

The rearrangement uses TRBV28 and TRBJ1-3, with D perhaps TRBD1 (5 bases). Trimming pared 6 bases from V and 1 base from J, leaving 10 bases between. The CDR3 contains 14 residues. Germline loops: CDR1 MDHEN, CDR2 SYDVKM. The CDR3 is CASSSGSSGNTIYF. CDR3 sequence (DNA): TGTGCCAGCAGCTCAGGGTCGTCTGGAAACACCATATATTTT.

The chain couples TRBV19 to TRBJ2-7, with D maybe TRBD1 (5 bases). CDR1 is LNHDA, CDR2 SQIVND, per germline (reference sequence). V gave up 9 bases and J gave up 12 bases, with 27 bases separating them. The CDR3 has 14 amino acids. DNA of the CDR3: TGTGCCAGCCAGACCACCTGGGGCGATCTACGATGGTACTTC. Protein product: CASQTTWGDLRWYF.

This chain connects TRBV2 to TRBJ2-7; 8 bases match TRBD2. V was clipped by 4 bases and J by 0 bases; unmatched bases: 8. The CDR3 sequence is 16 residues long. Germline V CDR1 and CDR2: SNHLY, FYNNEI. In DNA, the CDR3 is TGTGCCAGCAGTGGGCCGTGGGCGGGAGGCTCCTACGAGCAGTACTTC. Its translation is CASSGPWAGGSYEQYF.

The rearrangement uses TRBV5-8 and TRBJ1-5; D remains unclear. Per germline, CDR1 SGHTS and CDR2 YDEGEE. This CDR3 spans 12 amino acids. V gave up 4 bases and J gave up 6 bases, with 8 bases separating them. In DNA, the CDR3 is TGTGCCAGCAGCCCGGTGGGTCAGCCCCAGCATTTT. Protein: CASSPVGQPQHF. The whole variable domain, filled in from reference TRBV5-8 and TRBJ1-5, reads EAGVTQSPTHLIKTRGQQATLRCSPISGHTSVYWYQQALGLGLQFLLWYDEGEERNRGNFPPRFSGRQFPNYSSELNVNALELEDSALYLCASSPVGQPQHFGDGTRLSIL.

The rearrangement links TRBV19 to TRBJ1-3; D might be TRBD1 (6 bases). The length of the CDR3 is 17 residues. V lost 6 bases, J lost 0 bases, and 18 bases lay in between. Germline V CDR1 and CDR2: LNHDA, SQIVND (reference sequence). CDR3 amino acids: CASSSPDSPYSGNTIYF. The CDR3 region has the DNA TGTGCCAGTAGCTCCCCGGACAGCCCTTACTCTGGAAACACCATATATTTT.

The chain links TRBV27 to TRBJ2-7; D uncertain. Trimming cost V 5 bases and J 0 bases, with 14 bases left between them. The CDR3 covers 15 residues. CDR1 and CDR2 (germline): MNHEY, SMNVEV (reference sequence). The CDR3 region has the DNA TGTGCCAGCAGTCCAAAACGGGCCCTCTCCTACGAGCAGTACTTC. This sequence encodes CASSPKRALSYEQYF.

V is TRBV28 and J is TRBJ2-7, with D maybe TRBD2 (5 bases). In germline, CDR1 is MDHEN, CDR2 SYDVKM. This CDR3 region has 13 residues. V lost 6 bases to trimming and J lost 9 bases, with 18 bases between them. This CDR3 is CASSQESGVSQYF. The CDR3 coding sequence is TGTGCCAGCAGCCAGGAATCCGGGGTCTCGCAGTACTTC.

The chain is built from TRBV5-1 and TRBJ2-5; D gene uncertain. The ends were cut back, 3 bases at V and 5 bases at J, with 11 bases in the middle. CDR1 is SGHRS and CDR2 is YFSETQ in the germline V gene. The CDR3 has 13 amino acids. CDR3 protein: CASSSEHGETQYF. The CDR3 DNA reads TGCGCCAGCAGCTCAGAACACGGGGAGACCCAGTACTTC.

CDR3: CASSLAGGPDTQYF. The CDR3 DNA reads TGCGCCAGCAGCTTAGCGGGAGGGCCAGATACGCAGTATTTT. The chain has TRBV5-1 and TRBJ2-3, with 10 bases matching TRBD2. V gave up 2 bases and J gave up 4 bases; unmatched junction bases: 1. CDR3 size: 14 residues. CDR1 and CDR2 (germline): SGHRS, YFSETQ.

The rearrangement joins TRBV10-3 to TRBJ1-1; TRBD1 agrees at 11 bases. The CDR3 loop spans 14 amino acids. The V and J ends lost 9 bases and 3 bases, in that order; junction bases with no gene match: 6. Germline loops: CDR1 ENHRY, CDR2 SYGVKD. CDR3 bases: TGTGCCATTGGACAGGGGGCTGGGGACACTGAAGCTTTCTTT. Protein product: CAIGQGAGDTEAFF.

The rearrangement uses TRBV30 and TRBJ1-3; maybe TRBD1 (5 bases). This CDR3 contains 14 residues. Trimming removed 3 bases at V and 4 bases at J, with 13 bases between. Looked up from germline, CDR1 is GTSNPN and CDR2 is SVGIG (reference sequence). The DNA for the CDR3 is TGTGCCTGGAGGGGGGAGGGGCGGGGAAACACCATATATTTT. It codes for CAWRGEGRGNTIYF.

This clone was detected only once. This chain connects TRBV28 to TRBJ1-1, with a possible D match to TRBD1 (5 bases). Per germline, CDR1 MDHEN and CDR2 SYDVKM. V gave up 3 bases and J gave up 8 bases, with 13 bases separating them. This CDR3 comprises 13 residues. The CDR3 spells CASSLGAHREAFF. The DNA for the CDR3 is TGTGCCAGCAGTTTGGGAGCCCACAGGGAAGCTTTCTTT.

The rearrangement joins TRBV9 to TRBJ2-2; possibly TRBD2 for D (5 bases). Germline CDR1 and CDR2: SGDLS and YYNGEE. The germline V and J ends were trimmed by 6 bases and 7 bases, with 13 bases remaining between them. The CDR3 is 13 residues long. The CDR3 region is CASNTRWGGELFF. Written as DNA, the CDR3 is TGTGCCAGCAATACTAGATGGGGCGGGGAGCTGTTTTTT.

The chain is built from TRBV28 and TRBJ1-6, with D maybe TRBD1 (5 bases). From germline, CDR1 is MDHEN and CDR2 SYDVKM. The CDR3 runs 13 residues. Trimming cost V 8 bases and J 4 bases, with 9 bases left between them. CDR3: CASAGQYNSPLHF. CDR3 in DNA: TGTGCCAGCGCCGGACAATATAATTCACCCCTCCACTTT.

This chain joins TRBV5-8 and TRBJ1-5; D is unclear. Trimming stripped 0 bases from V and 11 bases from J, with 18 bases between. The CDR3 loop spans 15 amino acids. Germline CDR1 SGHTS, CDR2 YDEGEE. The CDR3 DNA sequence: TGTGCCAGCAGCTTGGGGTCAACACAATCAGTGGCCCAGCATTTT. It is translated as CASSLGSTQSVAQHF.

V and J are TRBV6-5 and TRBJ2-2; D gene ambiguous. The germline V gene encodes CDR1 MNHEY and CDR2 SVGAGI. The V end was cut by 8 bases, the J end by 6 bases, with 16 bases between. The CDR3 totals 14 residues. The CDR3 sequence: CASRDLLRAGELFF. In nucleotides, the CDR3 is TGTGCCAGCCGAGACCTTCTCCGGGCCGGGGAGCTGTTTTTT.

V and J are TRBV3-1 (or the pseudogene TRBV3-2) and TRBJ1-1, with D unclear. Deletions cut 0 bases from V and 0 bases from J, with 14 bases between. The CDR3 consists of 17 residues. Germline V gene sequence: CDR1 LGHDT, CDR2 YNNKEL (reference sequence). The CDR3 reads CASSQDLEVGVNTEAFF. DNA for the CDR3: TGTGCCAGCAGCCAAGATTTGGAAGTAGGAGTGAACACTGAAGCTTTCTTT.

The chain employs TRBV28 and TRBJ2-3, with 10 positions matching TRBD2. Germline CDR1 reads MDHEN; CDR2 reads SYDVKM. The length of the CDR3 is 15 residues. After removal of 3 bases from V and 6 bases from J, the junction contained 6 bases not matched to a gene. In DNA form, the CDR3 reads TGTGCCAGCAGTTTCCTAAGCGGGGGGGCTGATACGCAGTATTTT. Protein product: CASSFLSGGADTQYF. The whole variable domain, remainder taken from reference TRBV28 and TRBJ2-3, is DVKVTQSSRYLVKRTGEKVFLECVQDMDHENMFWYRQDPGLGLRLIYFSYDVKMKEKGDIPEGYSVSREKKERFSLILESASTNQTSMYLCASSFLSGGADTQYFGPGTRLTVL.

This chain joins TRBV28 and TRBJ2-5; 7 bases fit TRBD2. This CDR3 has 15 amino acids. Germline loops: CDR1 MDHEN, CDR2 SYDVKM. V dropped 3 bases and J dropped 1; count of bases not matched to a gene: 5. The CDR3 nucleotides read TGTGCCAGCAGTTTGATACGCGGGGGCCAAGAGACCCAGTACTTC. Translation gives CASSLIRGGQETQYF. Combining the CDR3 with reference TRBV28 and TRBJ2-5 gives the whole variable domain DVKVTQSSRYLVKRTGEKVFLECVQDMDHENMFWYRQDPGLGLRLIYFSYDVKMKEKGDIPEGYSVSREKKERFSLILESASTNQTSMYLCASSLIRGGQETQYFGPGTRLLVL.